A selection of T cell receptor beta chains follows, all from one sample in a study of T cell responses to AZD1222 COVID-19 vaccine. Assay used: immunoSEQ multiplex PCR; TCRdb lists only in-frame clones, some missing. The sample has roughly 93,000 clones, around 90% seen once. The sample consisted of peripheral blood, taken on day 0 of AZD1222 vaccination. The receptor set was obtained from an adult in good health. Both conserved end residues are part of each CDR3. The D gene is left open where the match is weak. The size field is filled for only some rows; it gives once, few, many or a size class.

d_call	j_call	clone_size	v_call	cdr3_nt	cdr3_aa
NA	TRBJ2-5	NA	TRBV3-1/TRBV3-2	TGTGCCAGCAGCCCTGGGGAGACCCAGTACTTC	CASSPGETQYF
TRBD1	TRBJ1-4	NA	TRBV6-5	TGTGCCAGCCGCCTCCAGGGGGGTGAAAAACTGTTTTTT	CASRLQGGEKLFF
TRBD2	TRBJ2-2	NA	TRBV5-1	TGCGCCAGCAGCTTGGTCGGGAGGATGGGAACCGGGGAGCTGTTTTTT	CASSLVGRMGTGELFF
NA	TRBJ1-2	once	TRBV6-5	TGTGCCAGCAGTTACCGGTCGGGGGCTGCCGGCTACACCTTC	CASSYRSGAAGYTF
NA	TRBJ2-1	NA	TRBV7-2	TGTGCCAGCACCCCCTCAACAGTAAATGAGCAGTTCTTC	CASTPSTVNEQFF
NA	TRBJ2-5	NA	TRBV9	TGTGCCAGCAGCGTAGTCCAGGGTGGCCGAGAGACCCAGTACTTC	CASSVVQGGRETQYF
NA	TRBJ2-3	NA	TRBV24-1	TGTGCCACCGGGGGGGGCTACTCCTCCAGCACAGATACGCAGTATTTT	CATGGGYSSSTDTQYF
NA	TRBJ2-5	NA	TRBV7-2	TGTGCCAGCAGCTCCTTCACTAGTAGGGAGACCCAGTACTTC	CASSSFTSRETQYF
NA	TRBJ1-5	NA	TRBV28	TGTGCCAGCGAGGAGAGCAATCAGCCCCAGCATTTT	CASEESNQPQHF
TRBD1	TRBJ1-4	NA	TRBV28	TGTGCCAGAAAACCCCAGGGGGGGATTAATGAAAAACTGTTTTTT	CARKPQGGINEKLFF
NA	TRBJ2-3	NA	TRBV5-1	TGCGCCAGCAGCTTGGATCATCCAGATACGCAGTATTTT	CASSLDHPDTQYF
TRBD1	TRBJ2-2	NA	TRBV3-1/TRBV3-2	TGTGCCAGCAGCCGGTTGACAGGGGGCGAGGGGAACACCGGGGAGCTGTTTTTT	CASSRLTGGEGNTGELFF
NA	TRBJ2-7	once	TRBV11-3	TGTGCCAGCAGCCCCCGGTCGGGGGCAGAAGAGCAGTACTTC	CASSPRSGAEEQYF
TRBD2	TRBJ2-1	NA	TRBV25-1	TGTGCCAGCAGTGCTAGCGGGAGTAATACTTTGTGGAATGAGCAGTTCTTC	CASSASGSNTLWNEQFF
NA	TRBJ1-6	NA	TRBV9	TGTGCCAGCAGCGTTGGGGGACGGCTACTGAACTCACCCCTCCACTTT	CASSVGGRLLNSPLHF
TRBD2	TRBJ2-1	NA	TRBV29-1	TGCAGCGTTGAGTCAGCGGGAGTATACAATGAGCAGTTCTTC	CSVESAGVYNEQFF
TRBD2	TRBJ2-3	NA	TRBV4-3	TGCGCCAGCAGCCAAGATGGGACTAGCGGCCCCACAGATACGCAGTATTTT	CASSQDGTSGPTDTQYF
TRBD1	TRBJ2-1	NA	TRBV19	TGTGCCAGTAGTATAATGGGACAGGGGCAATACAATGAGCAGTTCTTC	CASSIMGQGQYNEQFF
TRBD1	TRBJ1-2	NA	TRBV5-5	TGTGCCAGCAGCCTAGAGACAGGGGCAGGCTACACCTTC	CASSLETGAGYTF
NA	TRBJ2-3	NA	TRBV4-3	TGCGCCAGCAGCCAAGAGGCGGCAGGGTCGGCAGATACGCAGTATTTT	CASSQEAAGSADTQYF
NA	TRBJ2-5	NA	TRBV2	TGTGCCAGCAGTGTGGGGAGAAGGTTGGGAGAGACCCAGTACTTC	CASSVGRRLGETQYF
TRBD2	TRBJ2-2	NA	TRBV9	TGTGCCAGCAGCGTAGGCGGGAGGGCCGGCGGGGAGCTGTTTTTT	CASSVGGRAGGELFF
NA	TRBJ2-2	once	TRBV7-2	TGTGCCAGCAGCTACGCGCTCGACACCGGGGAGCTGTTTTTT	CASSYALDTGELFF
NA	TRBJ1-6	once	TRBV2	TGTGCCAGCAGTGAAGCGCTTCTGGGGGTTTCACCCCTCCACTTT	CASSEALLGVSPLHF
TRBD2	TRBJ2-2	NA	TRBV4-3	TGCGCCAGCAGCCCTAGCGGGATAAGCACCGGGGAGCTGTTTTTT	CASSPSGISTGELFF
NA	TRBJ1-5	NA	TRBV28	TGTGCCAGCCCCCCGTCCCCGCCGGGGGACGATCAGCCCCAGCATTTT	CASPPSPPGDDQPQHF
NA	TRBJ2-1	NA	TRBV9	TGTGCCAGCAGCGTAAACGGCGGCCTCTACAATGAGCAGTTCTTC	CASSVNGGLYNEQFF
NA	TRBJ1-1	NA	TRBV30	TGTGCCTGGACGATTCGGGGGCCTGAAGCTTTCTTT	CAWTIRGPEAFF
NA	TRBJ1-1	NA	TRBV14	TGTGCCAGCAGCCAAGATCTGATCAAAAACACTGAAGCTTTCTTT	CASSQDLIKNTEAFF
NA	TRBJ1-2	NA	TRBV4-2	TGTGCCAGCAATTTAGACAGGTTTTCAGCTAACTATGGCTACACCTTC	CASNLDRFSANYGYTF
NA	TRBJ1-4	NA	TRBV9	TGTGCCAGCAGCGTAGCAGGTGGGAATGAAAAACTGTTTTTT	CASSVAGGNEKLFF
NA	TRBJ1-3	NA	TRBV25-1	TGTGCCAGCAGTGATGTCGGAAACACCATATATTTT	CASSDVGNTIYF
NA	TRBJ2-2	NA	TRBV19	TGTGCCAGTAAGGGGGGGAGGGCCACCGGGGAGCTGTTTTTT	CASKGGRATGELFF
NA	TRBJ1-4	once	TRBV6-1	TGTGCCAGCAATCTAGGGGGGACTAATGAAAAACTGTTTTTT	CASNLGGTNEKLFF
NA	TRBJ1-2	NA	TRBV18	TGTGCCAGCTCACCAAGTCAGGGAAACTATGGCTACACCTTC	CASSPSQGNYGYTF
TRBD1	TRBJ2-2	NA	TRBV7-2	TGTGCCAGCAGCTCGGGACAGGGAGGTTTGGCCGGGGAGCTGTTTTTT	CASSSGQGGLAGELFF
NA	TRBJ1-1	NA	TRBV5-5	TGTGCCAGCAGCTCTTTACACGGGGACACTGAAGCTTTCTTT	CASSSLHGDTEAFF
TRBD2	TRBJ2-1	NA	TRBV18	TGTGCCAGCTCACCAGGAGGACTAGCGGGGGTAGGCTCCTACAATGAGCAGTTCTTC	CASSPGGLAGVGSYNEQFF
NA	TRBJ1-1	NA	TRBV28	TGTGCCAGCAGTTTGCGTGTCACTGAAGCTTTCTTT	CASSLRVTEAFF
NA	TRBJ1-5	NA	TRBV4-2	TGTGCCAGCAGCCAAGAGTGGGGAAGCAATCAGCCCCAGCATTTT	CASSQEWGSNQPQHF
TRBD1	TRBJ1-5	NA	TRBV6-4	TGTGCCAGCAGTGAACCGAACGGACAGGGGGGTATGTGCAATCAGCCCCAGCATTTT	CASSEPNGQGGMCNQPQHF
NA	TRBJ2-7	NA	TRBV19	TGTGCCAGTAGTATAGGACAGTTCTCCTACGAGCAGTACTTC	CASSIGQFSYEQYF
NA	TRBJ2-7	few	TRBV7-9	TGTGCCAGCAGTCCAAGCGGAGCCTACGAGCAGTACTTC	CASSPSGAYEQYF
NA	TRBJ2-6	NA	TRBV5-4	TGTGCCAGCAGCTTCGTGAAAGCTGGGGCCAACGTCCTGACTTTC	CASSFVKAGANVLTF
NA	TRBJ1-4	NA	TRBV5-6	TGTGCCAGCAGCTTTGCATCTAATGAAAAACTGTTTTTT	CASSFASNEKLFF
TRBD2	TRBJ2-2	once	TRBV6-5	TGTGCCAGCGGGAATGCGGGAGGGGGGGAGCTGTTTTTT	CASGNAGGGELFF
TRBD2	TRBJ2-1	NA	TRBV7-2	TGTGCCAGCAGCCTCGGACTAGCGGATTACAATGAGCAGTTCTTC	CASSLGLADYNEQFF
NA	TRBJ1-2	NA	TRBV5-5	TGTGCCAGCAGCTTGGCGGTCAGTCGTGGCTACACCTTC	CASSLAVSRGYTF
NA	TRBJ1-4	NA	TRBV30	TGTGCCTGGTCCCCCGGGCGAGCAACTAATGAAAAACTGTTTTTT	CAWSPGRATNEKLFF
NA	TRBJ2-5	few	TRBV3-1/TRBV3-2	TGTGCCAGCAGCACTCGGGCCCCTAGGGAGACCCAGTACTTC	CASSTRAPRETQYF
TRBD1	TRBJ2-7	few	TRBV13	TGTGCCAGCAGCTTACGAGGACAGGGGTTCTCCTACGAGCAGTACTTC	CASSLRGQGFSYEQYF
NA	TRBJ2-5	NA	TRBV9	TGTGCCAGCAGCGTAGCACCCGAGGGTGGAGAGACCCAGTACTTC	CASSVAPEGGETQYF
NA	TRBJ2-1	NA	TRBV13	TGTGCCAGCAGCTTAGGAGGGTCAACGAGGTGGAATGAGCAGTTCTTC	CASSLGGSTRWNEQFF
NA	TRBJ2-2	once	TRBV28	TGTGCCAGCACCACTACGTCCGGGGAGCTGTTTTTT	CASTTTSGELFF
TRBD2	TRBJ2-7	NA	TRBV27	TGTGCCAGCAGCCCCATGGGAGGGGACGAGCAGTACTTC	CASSPMGGDEQYF
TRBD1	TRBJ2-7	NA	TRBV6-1	TGTGCCAGCAGTGATAGGGGACAGAGAAGCTCCTACGAGCAGTACTTC	CASSDRGQRSSYEQYF
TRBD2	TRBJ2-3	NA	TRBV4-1	TGCGCCAGCAGCCAAGATACCGGCGGGAGGGGTATAGATACGCAGTATTTT	CASSQDTGGRGIDTQYF
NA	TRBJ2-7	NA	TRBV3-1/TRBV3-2	TGTGCCAGCAGCTCAAGGGGGGGGCCGAGGGAGCAGTACTTC	CASSSRGGPREQYF
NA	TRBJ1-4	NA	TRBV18	TGTGCCAGCTCACCTGTCGGGGGTACTGAAAAACTGTTTTTT	CASSPVGGTEKLFF